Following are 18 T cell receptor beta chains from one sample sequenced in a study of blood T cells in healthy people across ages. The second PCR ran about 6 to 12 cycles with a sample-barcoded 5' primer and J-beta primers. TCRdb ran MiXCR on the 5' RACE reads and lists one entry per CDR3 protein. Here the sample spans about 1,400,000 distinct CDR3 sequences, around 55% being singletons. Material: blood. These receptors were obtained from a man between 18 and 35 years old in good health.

The CDR3 protein is CASSWASGIPEQYF. The CDR3 nucleotides are TGTGCCAGCAGTTGGGCCAGCGGGATTCCCGAGCAGTACTTC. The gene calls are TRBV28 and TRBJ2-4; TRBD2 matches at 7 bases. TRBJ2-7 explains the end of the DNA better; the J call may be wrong. The CDR3 runs to 14 residues. Looked up from germline, CDR1 is MDHEN and CDR2 is SYDVKM.

CDR3 DNA: TGTGCCATCAACGCAGAGCCTCGCACAGATACGCAGTATTTT. Protein: CAINAEPRTDTQYF. The J gene is TRBJ2-3, the V gene TRBV10-3; D gene ambiguous. The CDR3 loop spans 14 amino acids. V was clipped by 7 bases and J by 1 base, with 12 bases between them. The germline V gene has CDR1 ENHRY and CDR2 SYGVKD.

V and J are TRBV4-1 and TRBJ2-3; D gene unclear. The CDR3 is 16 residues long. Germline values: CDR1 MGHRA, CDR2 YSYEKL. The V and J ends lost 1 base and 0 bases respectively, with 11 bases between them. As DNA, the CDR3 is TGCGCCAGCAGCCAAGTAATAGGTCGTAGCACAGATACGCAGTATTTT. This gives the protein CASSQVIGRSTDTQYF.

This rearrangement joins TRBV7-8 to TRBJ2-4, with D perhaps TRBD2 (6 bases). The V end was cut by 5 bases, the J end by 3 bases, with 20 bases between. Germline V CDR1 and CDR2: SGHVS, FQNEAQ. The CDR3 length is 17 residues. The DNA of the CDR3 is TGTGCCAGCAGCCTCCCGACTGGAGGAGGGGACAAAAACATTCAGTACTTC. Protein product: CASSLPTGGGDKNIQYF.

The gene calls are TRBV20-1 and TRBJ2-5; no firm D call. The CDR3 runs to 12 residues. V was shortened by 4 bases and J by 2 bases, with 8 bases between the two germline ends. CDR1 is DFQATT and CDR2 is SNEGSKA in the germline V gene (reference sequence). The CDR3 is CSAMTIQETQYF. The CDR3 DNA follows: TGCAGTGCTATGACGATACAAGAGACCCAGTACTTC.

The DNA of the CDR3 is TGTGCCAGCAGTTTCATTCCCGGGGAGCTGTTTTTT. Residues: CASSFIPGELFF. The genes are TRBV12-3 or TRBV12-4 and TRBJ2-2; D is ambiguous. The CDR3 loop spans 12 amino acids. V lost 3 bases and J 6 bases, leaving 5 bases between the germline ends.

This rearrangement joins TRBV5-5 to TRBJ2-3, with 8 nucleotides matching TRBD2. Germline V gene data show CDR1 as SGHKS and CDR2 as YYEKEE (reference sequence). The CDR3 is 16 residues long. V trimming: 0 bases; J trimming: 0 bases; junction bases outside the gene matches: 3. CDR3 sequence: CASSLEVAGSTDTQYF. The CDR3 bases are TGTGCCAGCAGCTTGGAAGTAGCGGGGAGCACAGATACGCAGTATTTT.

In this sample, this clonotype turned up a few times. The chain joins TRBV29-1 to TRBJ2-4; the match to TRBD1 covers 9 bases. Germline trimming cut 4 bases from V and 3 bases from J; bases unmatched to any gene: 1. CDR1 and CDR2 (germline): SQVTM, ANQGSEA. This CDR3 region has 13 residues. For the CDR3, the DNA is TGCAGCGTTGCGACAGGGGGCAAAAACATTCAGTACTTC. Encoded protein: CSVATGGKNIQYF. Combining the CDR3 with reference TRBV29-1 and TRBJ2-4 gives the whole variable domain SAVISQKPSRDICQRGTSLTIQCQVDSQVTMMFWYRQQPGQSLTLIATANQGSEATYESGFVIDKFPISRPNLTFSTLTVSNMSPEDSSIYLCSVATGGKNIQYFGAGTRLSVL.

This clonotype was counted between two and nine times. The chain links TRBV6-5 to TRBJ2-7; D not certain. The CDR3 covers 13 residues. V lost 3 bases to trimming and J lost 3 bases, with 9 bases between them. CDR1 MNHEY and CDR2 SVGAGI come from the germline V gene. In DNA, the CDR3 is TGTGCCAGCAGTTATTCTCCTTTCTACGAGCAGTACTTC. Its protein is CASSYSPFYEQYF.

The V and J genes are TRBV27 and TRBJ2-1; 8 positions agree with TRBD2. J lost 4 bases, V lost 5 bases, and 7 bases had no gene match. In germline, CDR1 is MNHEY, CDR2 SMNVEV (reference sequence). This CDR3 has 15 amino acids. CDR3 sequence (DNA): TGTGCCAGCAGTCATAGCGGGAATCCATACAATGAGCAGTTCTTC. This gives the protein CASSHSGNPYNEQFF.

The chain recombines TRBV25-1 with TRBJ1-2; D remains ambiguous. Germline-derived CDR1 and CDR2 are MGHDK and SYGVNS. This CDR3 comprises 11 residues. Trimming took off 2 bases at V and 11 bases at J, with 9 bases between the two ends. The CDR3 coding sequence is TGTGCCAGCAGTGAAATCGGGGATTACACCTTC. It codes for CASSEIGDYTF.

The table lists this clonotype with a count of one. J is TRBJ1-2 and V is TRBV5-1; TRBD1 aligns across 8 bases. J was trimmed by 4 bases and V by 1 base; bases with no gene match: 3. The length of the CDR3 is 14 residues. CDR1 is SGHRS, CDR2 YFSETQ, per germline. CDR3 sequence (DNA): TGCGCCAGCAGCTTGCCCGGGACAGGCTATGGCTACACCTTC. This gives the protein CASSLPGTGYGYTF.

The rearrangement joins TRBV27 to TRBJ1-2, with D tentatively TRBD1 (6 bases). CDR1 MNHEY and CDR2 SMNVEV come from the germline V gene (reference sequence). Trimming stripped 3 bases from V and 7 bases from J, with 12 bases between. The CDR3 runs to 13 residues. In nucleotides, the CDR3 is TGTGCCAGCAGTTTTGGGGGGGCCTCTGGCTACACCTTC. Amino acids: CASSFGGASGYTF.

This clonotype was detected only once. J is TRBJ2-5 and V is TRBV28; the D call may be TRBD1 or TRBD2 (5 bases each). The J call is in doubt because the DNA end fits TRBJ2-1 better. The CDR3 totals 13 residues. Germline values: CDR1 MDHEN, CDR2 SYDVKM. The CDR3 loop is CASDPRGEETQFF. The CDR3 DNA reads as TGTGCCAGCGATCCTAGGGGAGAGGAGACCCAGTTCTTC.

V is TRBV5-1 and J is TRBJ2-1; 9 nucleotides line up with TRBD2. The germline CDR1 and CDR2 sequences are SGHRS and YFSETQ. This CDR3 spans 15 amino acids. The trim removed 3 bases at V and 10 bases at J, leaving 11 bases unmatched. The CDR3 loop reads CASSSPGLASREQFF. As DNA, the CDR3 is TGCGCCAGCAGCTCCCCGGGACTAGCCTCCCGGGAGCAGTTCTTC.

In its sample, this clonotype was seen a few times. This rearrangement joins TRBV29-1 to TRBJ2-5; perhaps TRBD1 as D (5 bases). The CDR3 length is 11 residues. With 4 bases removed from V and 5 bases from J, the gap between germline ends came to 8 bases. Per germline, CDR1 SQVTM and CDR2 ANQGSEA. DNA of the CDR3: TGCAGCGTTGTCAGGGCGGAGACCCAGTACTTC. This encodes CSVVRAETQYF.

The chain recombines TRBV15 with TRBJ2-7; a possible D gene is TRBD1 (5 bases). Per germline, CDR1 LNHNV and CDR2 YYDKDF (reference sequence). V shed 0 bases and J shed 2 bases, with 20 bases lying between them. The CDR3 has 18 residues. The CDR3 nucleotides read TGTGCCACCAGCAGAGATGGGTGGGGTAACGGACAAACCTACGAGCAGTACTTC. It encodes CATSRDGWGNGQTYEQYF.

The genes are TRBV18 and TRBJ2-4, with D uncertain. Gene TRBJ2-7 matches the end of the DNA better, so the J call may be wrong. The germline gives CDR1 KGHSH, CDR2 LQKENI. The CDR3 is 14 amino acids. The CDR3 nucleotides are TGTGCCAGCTCACCTGGCCCACCGACCTACGAGCAGTACTTC. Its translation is CASSPGPPTYEQYF.